The present T cell receptor beta chain was sequenced within a study of T cells in Graves' hyperthyroidism and ophthalmopathy. Findings and limits, study-wide: From stable hyperthyroidism, ophthalmopathy was set apart by a 13 V-J model.

The germline gives CDR1 KGHSH, CDR2 LQKENI. The V end lost 1 base, the J end lost 0 bases, and 13 bases lay between the germline ends. The CDR3 is 17 residues long. Graves' hyperthyroidism was deemed stable given no ophthalmopathy progression within 18 months. These patients, aged 18 to 65, had recently diagnosed hyperthyroidism lasting under 2 months. In regard to this clonotype: What it recognizes is unknown.

From RNA transcripts, TCR beta CDR3 regions were amplified. HTBI primers were employed in a first-round RT-PCR of the TCR CDR3. TCRdb redid the calling of the multiplex PCR reads with MiXCR, one entry per CDR3 protein. Of about 400,000 distinct CDR3 sequences in the sample, around a sixth are singletons; the top ten hold around an eighth. Sample: blood. The receptor was isolated from a woman between 18 and 29 years old with Graves' hyperthyroidism. The chain recombines TRBV18 with TRBJ2-4, with a weak D call TRBD1 (6 bases). CDR3 DNA: TGTGCCAGCTCACCACGGTGGGGGCGATCAGCCAAAAACATTCAGTACTTC. Translated, it gives CASSPRWGRSAKNIQYF. The full variable domain, with the rest looked up from reference TRBV18 and TRBJ2-4, is NAGVMQNPRHLVRRRGQEARLRCSPMKGHSHVYWYRQLPEEGLKFMVYLQKENIIDESGMPKERFSAEFPKEGPSILRIQQVVRGDSAAYFCASSPRWGRSAKNIQYFGAGTRLSVL.